This T cell receptor (beta chain) derives from a study of identical twins listed by TCRdb under 2016. Some background on the complete study: To test whether fetal clonotypes persist, this study deep-sequenced TCR alpha and beta repertoires from monozygotic twins, from unrelated adults of various ages, and from cord blood. To rule out contamination, the twin experiments were replicated at different times with different library preparation protocols. General study outcomes and caveats: Out-of-frame TCR alpha sharing in monozygotic twins was systematically underestimated by recombination models, whereas sharing between unrelated individuals was in agreement with the recombination models. The excess sharing between twins in beta out-of-frame sequences was weaker because fewer shared sequences reduced the signal-to-noise ratio. Invariant T cells such as MAIT and iNKT could partly confound zero-insertion analyses, although diverse VJ usage argued against such confounding for most clonotypes. Conclusions relied on cross-sectional statistical analysis, since the same donors could not be followed over many years. Compared with coincidental sharing between unrelated individuals, out-of-frame TCR alpha sequences shared between twins showed an excess of sequences with low generation probability. Fewer insertions were carried by abundant cord blood beta clonotypes; a weaker similar trend was observed in young adult naive repertoires, while no such trend was observed in memory repertoires.

All donors were healthy Caucasians. Three pairs of female monozygotic twins, all aged roughly 18 to 29 years, were included in the twin cohort. Positive isolation kits from Invitrogen were used to isolate CD4+ and CD8+ T cell populations. From the germline V gene, CDR1 is SQVTM and CDR2 is ANQGSEA. Trimming accounts for 6 bases at V and 4 bases at J, while the number of junction bases matched to no gene is 9. The CDR3 numbers 14 residues from cysteine through phenylalanine. Of the read, only the CDR3 DNA is kept; its 42 bases are in frame from base 1. In this sample, this clonotype turned up many times. Its antigen is currently not known. No base quality information exists; no much larger clone differs at one position. Libraries were made using 5' RACE. Reads for this sample came from an Illumina HiSeq 2000. Template switching added a universal primer binding site, and the final cDNA carried a unique molecular identifier that allowed TCR cDNA molecules to be counted accurately. First-strand cDNA for TCR alpha and beta chains was synthesized from specific primers in the conserved constant-segment region. To control for contamination, every cDNA library carried two barcodes: a SMART-Mk sample barcode plus Illumina barcodes. TruSeq adapter sequences and Illumina sample barcodes were added in two successive PCR steps. TCR alpha and beta cDNA libraries were sequenced on the Illumina HiSeq platform with custom primers. From the authors' description of their analysis: MiGEC was used to process raw reads and extract unique molecular identifiers, and MiXCR was used to find CDR3 positions. For each individual, recombination models were inferred using an EM algorithm with the repgenHMM and IGoR tools. Shared clonotypes were analyzed with the tcR package in R, and sharing was normalized by the product of cloneset sizes. To study raw recombination free of thymic and clonal selection effects, out-of-frame nonproductive sequences were analyzed. The public sequencing data were trimmed at Q25 with fastp and processed into clonotypes with MiXCR by TCRdb, which kept only in-frame beta chains. Identical CDR3 protein sequences are pooled into one entry, listed with their most common genes and DNA. TCRdb's processing, not the authors' own work, is the source of the V and J calls. The sample table lists around 510,000 distinct CDR3 sequences, 13% to 15% of them with a count of one. The ten largest clonotypes hold approximately 0.98% of the sample.

These same data were also listed under a study on yellow fever vaccine responses in identical twins. Reported in the second study: According to the authors, the vaccine-induced T cell response in identical twins seemed to be partly convergent and partly specific to each individual. The study precisely tracked vaccine-responding T cell clones in identical twins.

The source material was CD4+ T cells sorted from blood. The chain couples TRBV29-1 to TRBJ2-3; 8 bases in between match TRBD2. The clonotype originates from a woman younger than 35 in good health. CDR3 reads: CSVRSAGGSDTQYF. The nucleotides are TGCAGCGTGAGGAGCGCGGGAGGATCAGATACGCAGTATTTT.